Listed here is a single T cell receptor beta chain. Once RNA had been extracted, it was reverse transcribed into cDNA to act as the sequencing template. Profiled with immunoSEQ multiplex PCR; TCRdb holds only in-frame clones, not every one. The table shows fewer than 200,000 clones, with approximately 65% occurring only once. The sample originates from a study of CD8+ T cells in alopecia areata. Study information: Once tofacitinib had been taken for 6 to 18 months, 6 months off drug followed.

This sample comprised CD8+ T cells sorted from blood, obtained at week 0. The receptor comes from a human donor with alopecia areata.

CDR3 nucleotide sequence: TGTGCCTGGAGCGCACTAGCGGGGACTTACAATGAGCAGTTCTTC. Translated: CAWSALAGTYNEQFF. The chain recombines TRBV30 with TRBJ2-1; TRBD2 matches 10 bases. Trimming removed 3 bases from V and 4 bases from J; junction bases left unmatched: 6. The germline V gene has CDR1 GTSNPN and CDR2 SVGIG (reference sequence). CDR3 length: 15 amino acids.